Detailed here is one TCR beta chain. Clones were read by immunoSEQ multiplex PCR, and TCRdb kept only the in-frame ones, dropping some. The sample includes approximately 12,000 clones, around 80% seen only once; the top ten take less than 0.55%. The sample comes from a study of follicular helper T cells after annual influenza vaccination. The CDR3 has 14 amino acids. Germline-derived CDR1 and CDR2 are MNHEY and SVGAGI. Between the trimmed V and J ends, which lost 0 bases and 2 bases, there was a span of 7 bases. Indicated time point: 2014-2015 season, pre-vaccination. Vaccine contraindications, substance abuse, HIV/AIDS, active malignancy and active illness excluded donors.

Material: CXCR5- memory CD4+ T cells sorted from blood, obtained on the day of influenza vaccination. This rearrangement joins TRBV6-5 to TRBJ1-1; the D is unclear. This TCR was recovered from an adult who received the influenza vaccine. The DNA for the CDR3 is TGTGCCAGCAGTTACTCTTTGGCAAACACTGAAGCTTTCTTT. Translated: CASSYSLANTEAFF.